These 28 T cell receptor delta chains were sequenced from one sample in a study of gammadelta T cells in human blood. TCRdb made new clone calls on the RT-PCR reads using CATT. The data show hundreds of delta-chain clones, with about 20% seen just once and 20% to 25% held by the top ten. The sample taken for sequencing was Vgamma9Vdelta2 gamma-delta T cells from fetal blood. The receptors originated from a human fetus.

Worth noting for this clone: The protein in TCRdb stems from a much larger clone and differs at residue 4 from this DNA's translation, likely a read error; here the protein is translated from the DNA. V is TRDV2 and J is TRDJ2, with 10 bases identical to TRDD3. TCRdb gives no J gene; it was assigned here by matching the DNA to germline. Germline CDR1 is GEAIGNYY and CDR2 is EKD. The CDR3 covers 14 residues. The junction had 4 bases not matched to a gene; V was cut back by 5 bases and J by 5 bases. The CDR3 is CACGVLGDTAQLFF. The CDR3 region has the DNA TGTGCCTGTGGTGTACTGGGGGATACAGCACAACTCTTCTTT.

This clone is judged medium-sized. J is TRDJ2 and V is TRDV2, with 12 bases that match TRDD3. The CDR3 totals 15 residues. The germline V gene encodes CDR1 GEAIGNYY and CDR2 EKD. The ends lost 0 bases at V and 8 bases at J; junction bases unmatched: 3. The CDR3 protein is CACDTLLGDTAQLFF. The CDR3 nucleotides are TGTGCCTGTGACACCTTACTGGGGGATACCGCACAACTCTTCTTT.

This clone was seen a few times. A much larger clone differs from this one at a single base, so this may be a read error. The rearrangement uses TRDV2 and TRDJ2, with D perhaps matching TRDD3 (5 bases). CDR1 is GEAIGNYY, CDR2 EKD, per germline. The CDR3 spans 14 residues. Between the trimmed V and J ends, which lost 0 bases and 5 bases, there was a span of 9 bases. CDR3 nucleotide sequence: TGTGCCTGTGACACCTGGAGGATAACAGCACAACTCTTCTTT. Protein product: CACDTWRITAQLFF.

This clone is labeled as large. The rearrangement joins TRDV2 to TRDJ2; D is unclear. The CDR3 loop spans 15 amino acids. Germline CDR1 is GEAIGNYY and CDR2 is EKD. V gave up 4 bases and J gave up 0 bases, with 11 bases separating them. CDR3 nucleotides: TGTGCCTGTGATCGGAGGGGTTCTTTGACAGCACAACTCTTCTTT. Its translation is CACDRRGSLTAQLFF.

On this clone: A read error likely explains this, since a far larger clone differs by one base. V is TRDV2 and J is TRDJ3; 12 positions agree with TRDD3. TCRdb is silent on the J gene; assignment here came from matching the DNA to germline. The CDR3 consists of 18 residues. Germline V gene lookup returns CDR1 GEAIGNYY and CDR2 EKD. The CDR3: CACDILGDTSCDTRQMFF. The CDR3 bases are TGTGCCTGTGACATACTGGGGGATACCTCCTGCGACACCCGACAGATGTTTTTC.

This clone was seen only once. A read error is the likely source, as a far larger clone sits one nucleotide away. The chain links TRDV2 to TRDJ3, with TRDD3 identical over 12 bases. The J gene comes from matching the DNA to germline here; TCRdb lacks it. The germline V gene encodes CDR1 GEAIGNYY and CDR2 EKD. The CDR3 extends over 17 amino acids. Here the CDR3 reads CACDILGDTWDSRQMFF. CDR3 sequence (DNA): TGTGCCTGTGACATACTGGGGGATACCTGGGACTCCCGACAGATGTTTTTC.

This clone has a handful of counts. The chain carries TRDV2 and TRDJ3, with 7 bases that match TRDD3. The germline gives CDR1 GEAIGNYY, CDR2 EKD. The CDR3 is made up of 18 amino acids. Losses at the gene ends were 1 base for V and 0 bases for J; bases not matched to a gene: 5. Here the CDR3 DNA reads TGTGCCTGTGACACTGGGGGACCGAGCTCCTGGGACACCCGACAGATGTTTTTC. The encoded protein is CACDTGGPSSWDTRQMFF.

On this clone: A read error may be the cause here, since a much bigger clone is one base away. V gene TRDV2 combines with J gene TRDJ3, with 13 bases aligning to TRDD3. No J gene was available from TCRdb, and it was assigned here by a germline match of the DNA. V was pared by 3 bases and J by 4 bases, with 11 bases of the junction left unmatched. The CDR3 covers 20 residues. Germline CDR1 GEAIGNYY, CDR2 EKD. CDR3 sequence: CACDDTGGYVDSWDTRQMFF. In DNA form, the CDR3 reads TGTGCCTGTGACGATACTGGGGGATACGTGGACTCTTGGGACACCCGACAGATGTTTTTC.

The rearrangement uses TRDV2 and TRDJ3; the match to TRDD3 covers 8 bases. V lost 1 base, J lost 0 bases, and 13 bases stayed unmatched. The CDR3 is made up of 21 amino acids. CDR1 is GEAIGNYY, CDR2 EKD, per germline. The CDR3 is CACDTYWGSPDSSWDTRQMFF. Here the CDR3 DNA reads TGTGCCTGTGACACGTACTGGGGGTCGCCAGATAGCTCCTGGGACACCCGACAGATGTTTTTC.

About this clone: The likely explanation is a read error, given a far larger clone one base away. The chain carries TRDV2 and TRDJ3; tentatively, D is TRDD3 (5 bases). The J gene comes from matching the DNA to germline here; TCRdb lacks it. The CDR3 is made up of 16 amino acids. Deletions cut 0 bases from V and 2 bases from J, with 7 bases between. Germline assignment: CDR1 GEAIGNYY and CDR2 EKD. The CDR3, as DNA: TGTGCCTGTGACACCTGGGGTACCTGGGACACCCGACAGATGTTTTTC. This encodes CACDTWGTWDTRQMFF.

This clone is large by share. The J gene is TRDJ1, the V gene TRDV2; 13 bases are shared with TRDD3. The V and J ends lost 0 bases and 4 bases, in that order; junction bases with no gene match: 13. The CDR3 contains 19 residues. In germline, CDR1 is GEAIGNYY, CDR2 EKD. CDR3 in amino acids: CACDTAFLLGDTADDKLIF. The DNA of the CDR3 is TGTGCCTGTGACACCGCGTTTTTACTGGGGGATACGGCGGACGATAAACTCATCTTT.

About this clone: A much larger clone lies one base from this, so it may be a read error. The rearrangement links TRDV2 to TRDJ3; weak D call: TRDD3 (5 bases). The J gene, not given by TCRdb, was assigned here from a germline match of the nucleotide sequence. Trimming stripped 0 bases from V and 11 bases from J, with 16 bases between. This CDR3 spans 16 amino acids. From germline, CDR1 is GEAIGNYY and CDR2 EKD. The CDR3 bases are TGTGCCTGTGACACCTGGGGACCTAGGGTCGCCCGACAGATGTTTTTC. Translating it yields CACDTWGPRVARQMFF.

This clone is categorized as large (0.1 to 1%). V gene TRDV2 combines with J gene TRDJ3; D possibly corresponds to TRDD3 (5 bases). This CDR3 is 19 amino acids long. Trimming shortened V by 0 bases and J by 0 bases, and 14 bases separated the two germline ends. Looked up from germline, CDR1 is GEAIGNYY and CDR2 is EKD. The CDR3 loop is CACDTGDYRSSWDTRQMFF. As DNA, the CDR3 is TGTGCCTGTGACACCGGGGACTACCGAAGCTCCTGGGACACCCGACAGATGTTTTTC.

The chain is built from TRDV2 and TRDJ3; the D is unclear. The germline CDR1 and CDR2 sequences are GEAIGNYY and EKD. The CDR3 totals 15 residues. The V and J ends lost 3 bases and 1 base respectively, with 6 bases between them. For the CDR3, the DNA is TGTGCCTGTGACGCCGGATCCTGGGACACCCGACAGATGTTTTTC. Residues: CACDAGSWDTRQMFF.

This clone was found a few times. It may be a read error: a sequence one base away is much more abundant. The rearrangement uses TRDV2 and TRDJ3, with TRDD3 matching over 11 bases. CDR1 is GEAIGNYY, CDR2 EKD, per germline. The CDR3 sequence is 17 residues long. This CDR3 reads CARDFTGGYWDTRQMFF. The CDR3, as DNA: TGTGCCCGTGACTTCACTGGGGGATACTGGGACACCCGACAGATGTTTTTC.

Concerning this clone itself: The junction departs from germline at one end; a sequencing error may be responsible. The rearrangement joins TRDV2 to TRDJ3; 9 positions match TRDD3. The J gene, absent from TCRdb, was called here by matching the DNA to germline. The CDR3 is made up of 19 amino acids. Germline V gene sequence: CDR1 GEAIGNYY, CDR2 EKD. In DNA form, the CDR3 reads TGTGCCTGTGACACTGTACTGGGGGAGAGCTCCTGGGACTCCCGACAGATGTTTTTC. Protein: CACDTVLGESSWDSRQMFF.

There are a few counts of this clone. The chain combines TRDV2 with TRDJ3, with 11 bases that match TRDD3. The J gene is not listed in TCRdb, so it was assigned here from a DNA match to germline. Germline trimming cut 2 bases from V and 0 bases from J; bases unmatched to any gene: 5. Germline assignment: CDR1 GEAIGNYY and CDR2 EKD. The CDR3 contains 19 residues. The CDR3 nucleotides are TGTGCCTGTGACAAAGTACTGGGGGATAGCTCCTGGGACACCCGACAGATGTTTTTC. Translated: CACDKVLGDSSWDTRQMFF.

This clone is labeled as large (0.1 to 1%). The chain links TRDV2 to TRDJ1; TRDD3 agrees at 7 bases. Germline assignment: CDR1 GEAIGNYY and CDR2 EKD. There are 14 residues in the CDR3. The junction had 0 bases not matched to a gene; V was cut back by 0 bases and J by 0 bases. The DNA for the CDR3 is TGTGCCTGTGACACCTGGGGGAACACCGATAAACTCATCTTT. Encoded protein: CACDTWGNTDKLIF.

This clone appeared a few times. The chain uses TRDV2 and TRDJ3, with D possibly matching TRDD3 (5 bases). V was shortened by 2 bases and J by 0 bases, with 16 bases between the two germline ends. This CDR3 is 19 amino acids long. Germline-derived CDR1 and CDR2 are GEAIGNYY and EKD. The CDR3 DNA reads as TGTGCCTGTGACAAAGTACTGGCCTCGTCCTCCTGGGACACCCGACAGATGTTTTTC. This sequence encodes CACDKVLASSSWDTRQMFF.

The count of this clone is one. A much bigger clone sits one base away, suggesting this may be a read error. The V call is TRDV2, the J call TRDJ3; 8 nucleotides line up with TRDD3. Since TCRdb gives no J gene, matching the DNA to germline was used here to assign it. CDR3 length equals 18 residues. Germline V gives CDR1 GEAIGNYY, CDR2 EKD. The ends lost 1 base at V and 0 bases at J; junction bases unmatched: 4. CDR3 nucleotides: TGTGCCTGTGACACGGGGGATATGCTCTCCTGGGACACCCGACAGATGTTTTTC. Translated: CACDTGDMLSWDTRQMFF.

The gene calls are TRDV2 and TRDJ3, with 7 bases aligning to TRDD3. No J segment appears in TCRdb, so it was assigned here by matching the sequence to germline. This CDR3 contains 17 residues. V lost 0 bases, J lost 1 base, and 2 bases stayed unmatched. Germline CDR1 is GEAIGNYY and CDR2 is EKD. The CDR3 DNA sequence: TGTGCCTGTGACACCGTTGGGGGATCCTGGGACACCCGACAGATGTTTTTC. Amino acids: CACDTVGGSWDTRQMFF.

About this clone itself: This may be a read error: a much more frequent sequence differs by one nucleotide. This chain uses TRDV2 with TRDJ1, with 8 bases matching TRDD3. As TCRdb names no J gene, one was assigned here on the basis of a DNA match to germline. From germline, CDR1 is GEAIGNYY and CDR2 EKD. V trimming: 0 bases; J trimming: 4 bases; junction bases outside the gene matches: 15. CDR3 size: 18 residues. Here the CDR3 reads CACDTLTLGAVYNDKLIF. CDR3 sequence (DNA): TGTGCCTGTGACACCTTAACACTGGGGGCTGTTTACAACGATAAACTCATCTTT.

This clone is labeled as large. This rearrangement joins TRDV2 to TRDJ3, with TRDD3 matching over 12 bases. Looked up from germline, CDR1 is GEAIGNYY and CDR2 is EKD. V gave up 0 bases and J gave up 0 bases; unmatched junction bases: 2. This CDR3 contains 19 residues. The CDR3 DNA sequence: TGTGCCTGTGACACCGCTGGGGGATACGGCTCCTGGGACACCCGACAGATGTTTTTC. Amino acid sequence: CACDTAGGYGSWDTRQMFF.

V and J are TRDV2 and TRDJ3, with 7 bases that match TRDD3. CDR1 is GEAIGNYY, CDR2 EKD, per germline. V lost 0 bases and J lost 0; bases outside the gene matches: 10. The CDR3 extends over 20 amino acids. The CDR3 region is CACDTVRGIGNSWDTRQMFF. The CDR3, as DNA: TGTGCCTGTGACACCGTGAGGGGGATTGGGAACTCCTGGGACACCCGACAGATGTTTTTC.

Details on this clone: A much larger clonotype is one base distant, so this may be a read error. Other DNA sequences from this sample encode an identical CDR3 as well. The chain carries TRDV2 and TRDJ1; TRDD3 matches at 9 bases. TCRdb lists no J gene, so it was determined here by aligning the DNA to germline. Looked up from germline, CDR1 is GEAIGNYY and CDR2 is EKD. This CDR3 has 19 residues. With V trimmed by 3 bases and J by 0 bases, 16 bases remained unmatched. The CDR3 protein is CACDPLGSGDTGYTDKLIF. The DNA for the CDR3 is TGTGCCTGTGACCCCCTGGGCTCGGGGGATACCGGATACACCGATAAACTCATCTTT.

This clone was seen only a few times. The rearrangement links TRDV2 to TRDJ3, with 9 bases that match TRDD3. Since TCRdb gives no J gene, matching the DNA to germline was used here to assign it. Germline V gives CDR1 GEAIGNYY, CDR2 EKD. This CDR3 has 19 amino acids. J lost 0 bases, V lost 3 bases, and 8 bases had no gene match. The CDR3 DNA reads TGTGCCTGTGACTCGTACTGGGGGACGAGCTCCTGGGACACCCGACAGATGTTTTTC. Translated: CACDSYWGTSSWDTRQMFF.

This clone was seen a few times. A much larger clone lies one base from this, so it may be a read error. This sample includes further DNA sequences coding for the same CDR3. This chain joins TRDV2 and TRDJ3; 12 bases are shared with TRDD3. Germline CDR1 reads GEAIGNYY; CDR2 reads EKD. This CDR3 spans 17 amino acids. The CDR3 nucleotides read TGTGCCTGTGACAATACTGGGGGATACCGGGACACACGACAGATGTTTTTC. It translates to CACDNTGGYRDTRQMFF.

By sample share, this clone is medium-sized (0.01 to 0.1%). The chain employs TRDV2 and TRDJ3, with 11 bases lining up with TRDD3. CDR3 length equals 18 residues. With 2 bases clipped from V and 0 bases from J, the junction kept 2 bases outside the gene matches. Per germline, CDR1 GEAIGNYY and CDR2 EKD. The CDR3 sequence: CACDNTGGYSWDTRQMFF. Written as DNA, the CDR3 is TGTGCCTGTGACAATACTGGGGGATACTCCTGGGACACCCGACAGATGTTTTTC.